Shown below are 7 T cell receptor beta chains from a single sample sequenced in a study of blood T cell repertoires in COVID-19. The table came from immunoSEQ multiplex PCR; TCRdb's copy has only in-frame clones and leaves some out. The sample shows over 90,000 clones, about 82% of them seen only once. Sequencing was done on a sample of peripheral blood. These receptors all come from a woman in her fifties or sixties in a cohort sampled during active or convalescent COVID-19.

The chain joins TRBV4-2 to TRBJ2-3; 12 bases align to TRBD1. The length of the CDR3 is 16 residues. Germline V gene lookup returns CDR1 LGHNA and CDR2 YNFKEQ. V gave up 1 base and J gave up 4 bases; unmatched junction bases: 3. The CDR3 loop is CASSQAGQGAADTQYF. In nucleotides, the CDR3 is TGTGCCAGCAGCCAAGCGGGACAGGGGGCCGCAGATACGCAGTATTTT.

The rearrangement links TRBV4-2 to TRBJ1-6, with a possible D match to TRBD1 (6 bases). The germline V gene has CDR1 LGHNA and CDR2 YNFKEQ. Trimming pared 8 bases from V and 8 bases from J, leaving 16 bases between. The CDR3 is 14 amino acids. The CDR3 here is CASGGAGSDSPLHF. For the CDR3, the DNA is TGTGCCAGCGGGGGCGCCGGTTCGGATTCACCCCTCCACTTT.

DNA for the CDR3: TGTGCCAGCAGTTCCAACAGGGTTTCCTATGGCTACACCTTC. Translated, it gives CASSSNRVSYGYTF. The chain joins TRBV6-1 to TRBJ1-2, with TRBD1 as a possible D gene (6 bases). Per the germline V gene, CDR1 is MNHNS and CDR2 is SASEGT. Trimming stripped 5 bases from V and 4 bases from J, with 14 bases between. The CDR3 sequence is 14 residues long.

J is TRBJ1-3 and V is TRBV28; a possible D gene is TRBD1 (6 bases). Germline-derived CDR1 and CDR2 are MDHEN and SYDVKM. The V end was cut by 3 bases, the J end by 4 bases, with 10 bases between. The CDR3 is made up of 14 amino acids. CDR3 sequence (DNA): TGTGCCAGCAGTTTCTTACAGGGAGGAAACACCATATATTTT. Translation gives CASSFLQGGNTIYF.

This clone was seen only once. This chain uses TRBV14 with TRBJ1-3; perhaps TRBD1 as D (6 bases). V dropped 4 bases and J dropped 0 bases, with 10 bases sitting between them. This CDR3 comprises 15 residues. CDR1 and CDR2 from the germline V gene are SGHDN and FVKESK. The CDR3 is CASSRIRGSGNTIYF. As DNA, the CDR3 is TGTGCCAGCAGCCGAATCAGGGGCTCTGGAAACACCATATATTTT.

J is TRBJ2-7 and V is TRBV7-8, with 7 nucleotides matching TRBD2. The CDR3 has 12 amino acids. V lost 8 bases, J lost 6 bases, and 7 bases stayed unmatched. Germline CDR1 and CDR2: SGHVS and FQNEAQ. In nucleotides, the CDR3 is TGTGCCAGCGGGGGGGTGGCGGGCGAGCAGTACTTC. Protein product: CASGGVAGEQYF. Full variable domain (rest looked up from reference TRBV7-8 and TRBJ2-7): GAGVSQSPRYKVAKRGQDVALRCDPISGHVSLFWYQQALGQGPEFLTYFQNEAQLDKSGLPSDRFFAERPEGSVSTLKIQRTQQEDSAVYLCASGGVAGEQYFGPGTRLTVT.

The rearrangement joins TRBV5-4 to TRBJ1-2; 9 nucleotides match TRBD1. V shed 6 bases, J shed 6 bases, and the junction held 9 bases outside the gene matches. The CDR3 runs 14 residues. The V gene's germline CDR1 is SGHNT and CDR2 YYREEE (reference sequence). The CDR3 spells CASTLGDRVDGYTF. CDR3 bases: TGTGCCAGCACCCTAGGGGACAGGGTGGATGGCTACACCTTC.